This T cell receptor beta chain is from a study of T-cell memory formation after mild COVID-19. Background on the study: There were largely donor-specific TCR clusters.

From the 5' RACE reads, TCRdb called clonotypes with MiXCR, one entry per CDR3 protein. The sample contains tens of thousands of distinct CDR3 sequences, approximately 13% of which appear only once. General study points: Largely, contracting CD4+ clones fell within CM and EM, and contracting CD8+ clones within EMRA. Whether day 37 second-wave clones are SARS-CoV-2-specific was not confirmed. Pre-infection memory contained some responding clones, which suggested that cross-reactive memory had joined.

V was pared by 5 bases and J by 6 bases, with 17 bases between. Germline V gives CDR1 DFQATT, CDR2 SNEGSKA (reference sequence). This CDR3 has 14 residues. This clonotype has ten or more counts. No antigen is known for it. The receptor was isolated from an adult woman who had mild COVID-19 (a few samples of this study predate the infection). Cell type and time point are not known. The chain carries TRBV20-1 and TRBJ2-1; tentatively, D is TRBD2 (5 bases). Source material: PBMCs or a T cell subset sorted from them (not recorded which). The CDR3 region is CSAHRGLGVNEQFF. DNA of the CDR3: TGCAGTGCTCACCGGGGATTGGGCGTCAATGAGCAGTTCTTC.